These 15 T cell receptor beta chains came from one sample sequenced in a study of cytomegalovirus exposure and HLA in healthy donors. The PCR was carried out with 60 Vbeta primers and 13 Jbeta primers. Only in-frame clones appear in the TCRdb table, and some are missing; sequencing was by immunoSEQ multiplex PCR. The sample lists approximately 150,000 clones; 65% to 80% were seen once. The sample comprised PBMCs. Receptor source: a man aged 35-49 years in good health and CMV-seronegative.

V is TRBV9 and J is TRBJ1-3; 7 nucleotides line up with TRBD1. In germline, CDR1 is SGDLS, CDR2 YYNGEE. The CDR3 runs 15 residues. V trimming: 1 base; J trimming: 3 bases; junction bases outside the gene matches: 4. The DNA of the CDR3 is TGTGCCAGCAGCGTACGACAGGGTGGTGGAAACACCATATATTTT. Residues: CASSVRQGGGNTIYF.

Written as DNA, the CDR3 is TGCGCCAGCAGTTACAATCCCGGGTCAGAAGAGACCCAGTACTTC. Translating gives CASSYNPGSEETQYF. V and J are TRBV5-1 and TRBJ2-5; D gene uncertain. Between the trimmed V and J ends, which lost 5 bases and 3 bases, there was a span of 17 bases. The CDR3 length is 15 residues. The germline V gene has CDR1 SGHRS and CDR2 YFSETQ.

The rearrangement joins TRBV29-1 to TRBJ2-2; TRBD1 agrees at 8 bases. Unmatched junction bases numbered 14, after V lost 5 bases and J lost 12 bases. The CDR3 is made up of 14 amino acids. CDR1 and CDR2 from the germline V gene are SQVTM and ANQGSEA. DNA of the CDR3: TGCAGCGTTCAGGTCGGGATGGACAGGGCGAAGCTGTTTTTT. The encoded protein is CSVQVGMDRAKLFF.

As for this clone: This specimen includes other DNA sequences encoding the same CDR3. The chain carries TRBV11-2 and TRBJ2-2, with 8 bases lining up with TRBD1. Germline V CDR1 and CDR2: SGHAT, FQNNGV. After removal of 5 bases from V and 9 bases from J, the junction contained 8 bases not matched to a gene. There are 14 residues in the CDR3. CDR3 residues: CASSLQGARWELFF. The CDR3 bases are TGTGCCAGCAGCCTGCAGGGGGCGAGGTGGGAGCTGTTTTTT. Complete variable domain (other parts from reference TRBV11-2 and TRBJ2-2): EAGVAQSPRYKIIEKRQSVAFWCNPISGHATLYWYQQILGQGPKLLIQFQNNGVVDDSQLPKDRFSAERLKGVDSTLKIQPAKLEDSAVYLCASSLQGARWELFFGEGSRLTVL.

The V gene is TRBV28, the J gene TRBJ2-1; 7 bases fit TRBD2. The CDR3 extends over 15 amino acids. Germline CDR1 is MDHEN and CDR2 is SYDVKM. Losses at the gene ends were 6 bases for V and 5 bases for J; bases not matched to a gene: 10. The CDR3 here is CASSVAGRADNEQFF. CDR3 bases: TGTGCCAGCAGCGTTGCTGGGAGGGCCGACAATGAGCAGTTCTTC.

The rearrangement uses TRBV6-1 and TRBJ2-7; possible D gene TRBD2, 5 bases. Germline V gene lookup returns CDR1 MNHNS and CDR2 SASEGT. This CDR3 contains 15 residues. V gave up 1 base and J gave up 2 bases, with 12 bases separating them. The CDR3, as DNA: TGTGCCAGCAGTGAAGGGACGGGAATACCCTACGAGCAGTACTTC. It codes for CASSEGTGIPYEQYF.

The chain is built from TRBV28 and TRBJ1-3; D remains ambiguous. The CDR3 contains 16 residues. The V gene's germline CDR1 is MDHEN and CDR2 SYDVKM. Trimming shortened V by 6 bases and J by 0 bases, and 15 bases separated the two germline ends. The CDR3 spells CASRFLGPLSGNTIYF. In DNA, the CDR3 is TGTGCCAGCAGGTTTTTGGGCCCCCTCTCTGGAAACACCATATATTTT.

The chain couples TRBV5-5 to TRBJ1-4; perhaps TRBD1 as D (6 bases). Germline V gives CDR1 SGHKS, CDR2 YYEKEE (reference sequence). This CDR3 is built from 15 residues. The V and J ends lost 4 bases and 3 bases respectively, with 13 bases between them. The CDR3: CASSDDRSANEKLFF. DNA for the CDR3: TGTGCCAGCAGCGATGACAGGAGTGCTAATGAAAAACTGTTTTTT.

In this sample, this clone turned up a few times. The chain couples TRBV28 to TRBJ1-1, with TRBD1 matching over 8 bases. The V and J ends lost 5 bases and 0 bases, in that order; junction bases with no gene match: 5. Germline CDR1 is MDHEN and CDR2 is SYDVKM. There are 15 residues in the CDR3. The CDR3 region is CASSQGTGLNTEAFF. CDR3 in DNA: TGTGCCAGCAGTCAAGGGACAGGATTGAACACTGAAGCTTTCTTT.

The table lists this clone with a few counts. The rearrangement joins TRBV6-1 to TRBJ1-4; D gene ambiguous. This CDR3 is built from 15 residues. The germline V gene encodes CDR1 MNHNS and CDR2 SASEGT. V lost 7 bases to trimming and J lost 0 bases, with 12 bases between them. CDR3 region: CASKPESSTNEKLFF. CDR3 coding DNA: TGTGCCAGCAAGCCCGAATCTTCAACTAATGAAAAACTGTTTTTT.

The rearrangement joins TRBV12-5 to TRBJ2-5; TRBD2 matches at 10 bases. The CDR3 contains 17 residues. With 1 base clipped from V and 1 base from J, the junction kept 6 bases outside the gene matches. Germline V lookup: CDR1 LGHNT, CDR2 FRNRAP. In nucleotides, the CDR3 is TGTGCTAGTGGTTTGGCAGCGGGAGGGCCTGCCCAAGAGACCCAGTACTTC. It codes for CASGLAAGGPAQETQYF. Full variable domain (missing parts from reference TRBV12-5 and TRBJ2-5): DARVTQTPRHKVTEMGQEVTMRCQPILGHNTVFWYRQTMMQGLELLAYFRNRAPLDDSGMPKDRFSAEMPDATLATLKIQPSEPRDSAVYFCASGLAAGGPAQETQYFGPGTRLLVL.

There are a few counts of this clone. In DNA, the CDR3 is TGTGCCACCAGCGGAGCGGAGGCCAGCTCCTACAATGAGCAGTTCTTC. This gives the protein CATSGAEASSYNEQFF. The rearrangement uses TRBV15 and TRBJ2-1; D may be TRBD2 (5 bases). There are 16 residues in the CDR3. The germline CDR1 and CDR2 sequences are LNHNV and YYDKDF (reference sequence). Trimming pared 5 bases from V and 0 bases from J, leaving 14 bases between.

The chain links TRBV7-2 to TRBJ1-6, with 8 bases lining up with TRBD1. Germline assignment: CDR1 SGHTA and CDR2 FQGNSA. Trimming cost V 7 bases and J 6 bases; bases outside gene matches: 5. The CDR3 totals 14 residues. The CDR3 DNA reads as TGTGCCAGCAACGCGCAGGGGGCTAATTCACCCCTCCACTTT. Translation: CASNAQGANSPLHF.

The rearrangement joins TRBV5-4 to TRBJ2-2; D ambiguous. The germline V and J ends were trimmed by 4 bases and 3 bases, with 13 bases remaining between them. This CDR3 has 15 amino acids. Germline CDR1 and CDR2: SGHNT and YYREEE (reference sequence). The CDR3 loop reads CASSIDPQDTGELFF. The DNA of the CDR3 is TGTGCCAGCAGCATCGACCCCCAGGACACCGGGGAGCTGTTTTTT.

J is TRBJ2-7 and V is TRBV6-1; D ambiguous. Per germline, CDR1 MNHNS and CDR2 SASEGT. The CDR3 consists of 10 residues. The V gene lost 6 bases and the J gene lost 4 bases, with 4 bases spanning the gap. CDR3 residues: CASSRYEQYF. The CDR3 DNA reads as TGTGCCAGCAGCCGTTACGAGCAGTACTTC.